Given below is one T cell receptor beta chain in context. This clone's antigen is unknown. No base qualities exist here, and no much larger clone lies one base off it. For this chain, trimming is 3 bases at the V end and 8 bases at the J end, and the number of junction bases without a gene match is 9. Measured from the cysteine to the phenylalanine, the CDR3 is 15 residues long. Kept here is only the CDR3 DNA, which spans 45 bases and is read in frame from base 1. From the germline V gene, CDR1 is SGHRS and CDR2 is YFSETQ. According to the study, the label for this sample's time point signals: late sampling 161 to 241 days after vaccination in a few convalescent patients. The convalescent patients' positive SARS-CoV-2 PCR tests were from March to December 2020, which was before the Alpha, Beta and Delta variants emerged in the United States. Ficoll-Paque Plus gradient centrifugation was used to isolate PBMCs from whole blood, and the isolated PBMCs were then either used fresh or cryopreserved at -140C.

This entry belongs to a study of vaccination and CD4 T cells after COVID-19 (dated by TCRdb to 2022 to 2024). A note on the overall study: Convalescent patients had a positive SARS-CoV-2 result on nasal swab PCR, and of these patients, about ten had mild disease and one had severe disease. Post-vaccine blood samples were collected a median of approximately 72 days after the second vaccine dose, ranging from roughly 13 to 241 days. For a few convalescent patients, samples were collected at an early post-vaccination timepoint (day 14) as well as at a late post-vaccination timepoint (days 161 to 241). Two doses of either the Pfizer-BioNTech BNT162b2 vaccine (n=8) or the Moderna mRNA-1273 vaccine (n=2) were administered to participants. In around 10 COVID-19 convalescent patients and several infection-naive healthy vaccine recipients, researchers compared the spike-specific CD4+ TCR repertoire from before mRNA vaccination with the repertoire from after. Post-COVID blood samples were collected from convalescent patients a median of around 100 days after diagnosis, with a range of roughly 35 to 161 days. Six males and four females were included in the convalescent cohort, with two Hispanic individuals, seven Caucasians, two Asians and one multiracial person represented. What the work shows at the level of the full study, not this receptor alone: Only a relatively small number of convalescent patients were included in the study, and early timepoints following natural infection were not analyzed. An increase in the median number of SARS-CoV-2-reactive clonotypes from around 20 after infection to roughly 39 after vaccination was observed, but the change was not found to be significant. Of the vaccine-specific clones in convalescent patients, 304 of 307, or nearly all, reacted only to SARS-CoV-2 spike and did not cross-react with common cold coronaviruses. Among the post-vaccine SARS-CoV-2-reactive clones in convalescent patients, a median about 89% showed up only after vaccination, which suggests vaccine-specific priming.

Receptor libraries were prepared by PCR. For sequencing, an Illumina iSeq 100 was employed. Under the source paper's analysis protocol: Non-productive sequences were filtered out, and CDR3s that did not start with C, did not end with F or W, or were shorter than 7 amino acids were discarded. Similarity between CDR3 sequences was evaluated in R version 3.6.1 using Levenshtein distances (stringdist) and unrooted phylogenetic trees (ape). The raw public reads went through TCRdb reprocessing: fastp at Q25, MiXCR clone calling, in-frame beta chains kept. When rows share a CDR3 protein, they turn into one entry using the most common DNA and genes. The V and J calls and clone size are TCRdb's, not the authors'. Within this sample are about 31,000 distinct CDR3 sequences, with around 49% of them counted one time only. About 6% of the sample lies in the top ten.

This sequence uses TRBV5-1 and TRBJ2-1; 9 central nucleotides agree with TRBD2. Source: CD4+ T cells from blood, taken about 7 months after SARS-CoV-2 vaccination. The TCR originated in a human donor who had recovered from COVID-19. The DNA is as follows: TGCGCCAGCAGCTGGAGCGGGAGGCCTTTGGATGAGCAGTTCTTC. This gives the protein CASSWSGRPLDEQFF. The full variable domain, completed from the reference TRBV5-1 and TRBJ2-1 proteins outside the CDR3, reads KAGVTQTPRYLIKTRGQQVTLSCSPISGHRSVSWYQQTPGQGLQFLFEYFSETQRNKGNFPGRFSGRQFSNSRSEMNVSTLELGDSALYLCASSWSGRPLDEQFFGPGTRLTVL.